This T cell receptor (beta chain) was sequenced for a study of OX40 agonist ivuxolimab in advanced cancers. Study summary: Patients treated during dose escalation were battling hepatocellular carcinoma, melanoma, renal cell or head and neck cancer.

Peripheral blood came from all dose cohorts at three timepoints. Profiling relied on immunoSEQ multiplex PCR, and the TCRdb table lists in-frame clones only, not all of them. Counted here are roughly 41,000 clones, roughly 86% occurring once; the ten biggest clones make up 10% to 15%. About this clone: Its antigen is unidentified.

Study observations and caveats: Which antigen the expanded peripheral T cells recognized is unknown. Expanded clones belonging to CD8+ T cells outnumbered, on average, those of CD4+.

The clonotype comes from an adult with an advanced solid tumor such as melanoma, head and neck, liver or kidney cancer. Sequencing was performed on CD4+ or CD8+ T cells sorted from blood, taken in a trial of the OX40 agonist ivuxolimab.

The CDR3 sequence: CASSLTVGDTYEQYF. The CDR3 DNA follows: TGTGCCAGCAGCTTAACAGTGGGGGATACCTACGAGCAGTACTTC. The chain links TRBV7-9 to TRBJ2-7, with D tentatively TRBD1 or TRBD2 (5 bases each). The CDR3 totals 15 residues. Germline-derived CDR1 and CDR2 are SEHNR and FQNEAQ (reference sequence). The V end lost 2 bases, the J end lost 2 bases, and 13 bases lay between the germline ends.